These 21 T cell receptor beta chains originate from one sample sequenced in a study of identical twins. TCRdb reanalysed the 5' RACE reads using MiXCR and keeps one entry per CDR3 protein. The sample lists roughly 1.6 million distinct CDR3 sequences, roughly a third seen once, with around 0.25% in the top ten. The specimen sequenced was cord blood. The receptors stem from a newborn girl in good health.

The chain has TRBV25-1 and TRBJ1-1, with TRBD1 as a possible D gene (5 bases). CDR1 is MGHDK and CDR2 is SYGVNS in the germline V gene. The CDR3 length is 15 residues. The V end was cut by 3 bases, the J end by 3 bases, with 14 bases between. CDR3: CASSDPAGGDTEAFF. In nucleotides, the CDR3 is TGTGCCAGCAGTGATCCTGCAGGAGGGGACACTGAAGCTTTCTTT.

This clonotype was recorded a few times. This rearrangement joins TRBV7-2 to TRBJ2-7, with TRBD1 matching 7 bases. Germline CDR1 SGHTA, CDR2 FQGNSA. The length of the CDR3 is 14 residues. Trimming cost V 5 bases and J 10 bases; bases outside gene matches: 14. The CDR3, as DNA: TGTGCCAGCAGCCAAGGACAGGCCGATGGGGTTCAGTACTTC. Translating it yields CASSQGQADGVQYF.

This clonotype occurred many times. The chain carries TRBV3-1 and TRBJ2-3; D gene ambiguous. The CDR3 has 15 amino acids. V dropped 4 bases and J dropped 0 bases, with 11 bases sitting between them. The germline gives CDR1 LGHDT, CDR2 YNNKEL (reference sequence). CDR3 region: CASSLGPPSTDTQYF. The CDR3 coding sequence is TGTGCCAGCAGCCTCGGACCCCCTAGCACAGATACGCAGTATTTT.

The chain combines TRBV11-2 with TRBJ2-7, with TRBD1 matching 9 bases. The V and J ends lost 4 bases and 12 bases, in that order; junction bases with no gene match: 19. The CDR3 consists of 16 residues. The germline CDR1 and CDR2 sequences are SGHAT and FQNNGV. CDR3 DNA sequence: TGTGCCAGCAGCTACCGACACGGACAGGGGATAGGAGAAGTGTACTTC. Its translation: CASSYRHGQGIGEVYF. Full variable domain (rest looked up from reference TRBV11-2 and TRBJ2-7): EAGVAQSPRYKIIEKRQSVAFWCNPISGHATLYWYQQILGQGPKLLIQFQNNGVVDDSQLPKDRFSAERLKGVDSTLKIQPAKLEDSAVYLCASSYRHGQGIGEVYFGPGTRLTVT.

This clonotype has only one observation. The chain links TRBV5-1 to TRBJ1-1, with TRBD1 as a possible D gene (5 bases). The CDR3 has 15 residues. V lost 3 bases, J lost 6 bases, and 18 bases lay in between. Germline CDR1 and CDR2: SGHRS and YFSETQ. The CDR3 protein is CASSWGGLEGPEAFF. The CDR3 bases are TGCGCCAGCAGCTGGGGGGGGTTGGAGGGACCTGAAGCTTTCTTT.

In its sample, this clonotype was seen a few times. The chain uses TRBV20-1 and TRBJ2-3; D might be TRBD1 (5 bases). Between the trimmed V and J ends, which lost 0 bases and 0 bases, there was a span of 10 bases. Germline V gene lookup returns CDR1 DFQATT and CDR2 SNEGSKA (reference sequence). The CDR3 is 15 residues long. CDR3 sequence (DNA): TGCAGTGCTAGAGAAGGGGCTACTAGCACAGATACGCAGTATTTT. The encoded protein is CSAREGATSTDTQYF.

Turning to this clonotype: A much larger clone differs from this one at a single base, so this may be a read error. The chain has TRBV7-8 and TRBJ2-1, with 7 bases lining up with TRBD2. The germline V gene has CDR1 SGHVS and CDR2 FQNEAQ. The CDR3 is made up of 13 amino acids. The DNA for the CDR3 is TGTGTCAGCAGCTTCGGGACTATGGATGAGCAGTTCTTC. Protein sequence: CVSSFGTMDEQFF.

About this clonotype itself: A much larger clone differs from this one at a single base, so this may be a read error. The rearrangement links TRBV29-1 to TRBJ2-4, with D maybe TRBD2 (6 bases). Trimming cost V 5 bases and J 15 bases, with 26 bases left between them. The germline V gene encodes CDR1 SQVTM and CDR2 ANQGSEA. This CDR3 region has 14 residues. The CDR3 DNA reads TGCAGCGTTCTCCCCTCCCTGGGGGGTCTATTCCGGTACTTC. Amino acid sequence: CSVLPSLGGLFRYF.

This clonotype appeared many times. This chain uses TRBV20-1 with TRBJ2-7; D ambiguous. Looked up from germline, CDR1 is DFQATT and CDR2 is SNEGSKA (reference sequence). The CDR3 covers 11 residues. The V end lost 5 bases, the J end lost 3 bases, and 8 bases lay between the germline ends. CDR3 nucleotides: TGCAGTGCTCCGGACGGCTACGAGCAGTACTTC. This codes for CSAPDGYEQYF.

The chain couples TRBV25-1 to TRBJ1-2; perhaps TRBD1 as D (6 bases). V was shortened by 3 bases and J by 6 bases, with 8 bases between the two germline ends. CDR1 MGHDK and CDR2 SYGVNS come from the germline V gene. The CDR3 spans 12 residues. The CDR3 bases are TGTGCCAGCAGTGAGAGGACAGATGGCTACACCTTC. This sequence encodes CASSERTDGYTF.

This clonotype was picked up a small number of times. The J gene is TRBJ2-1, the V gene TRBV5-1, with 14 bases aligning to TRBD2. The CDR3 has 15 amino acids. Germline V gene sequence: CDR1 SGHRS, CDR2 YFSETQ. V lost 7 bases to trimming and J lost 8 bases; unmatched junction nucleotides: 8. CDR3 sequence reads: CASSETSGGVYEQFF. The CDR3 nucleotides read TGCGCCAGCTCTGAGACTAGCGGGGGGGTATATGAGCAGTTCTTC. Looking up the rest from reference TRBV5-1 and TRBJ2-1 gives the full variable domain: KAGVTQTPRYLIKTRGQQVTLSCSPISGHRSVSWYQQTPGQGLQFLFEYFSETQRNKGNFPGRFSGRQFSNSRSEMNVSTLELGDSALYLCASSETSGGVYEQFFGPGTRLTVL.

V and J are TRBV25-1 and TRBJ1-3; D uncertain. This CDR3 comprises 12 residues. V shed 7 bases and J shed 0 bases, with 4 bases lying between them. The germline V gene encodes CDR1 MGHDK and CDR2 SYGVNS. The DNA of the CDR3 is TGTGCCAGCACGAGCTCTGGAAACACCATATATTTT. It encodes CASTSSGNTIYF.

This clonotype was seen ten or more times. The V call is TRBV20-1, the J call TRBJ1-2; D is possibly TRBD1 (6 bases). The CDR3 length is 11 residues. Per the germline V gene, CDR1 is DFQATT and CDR2 is SNEGSKA (reference sequence). The CDR3 spells CSAAGDYGYTF. The DNA of the CDR3 is TGCAGCGCCGCAGGGGACTATGGCTACACCTTC.

This clonotype was observed a handful of times. The V gene is TRBV12-3 or TRBV12-4, the J gene TRBJ2-7; 9 nucleotides align to TRBD2. The CDR3 totals 14 residues. After removal of 6 bases from V and 4 bases from J, the junction contained 7 bases not matched to a gene. CDR3 coding DNA: TGTGCCAGCAGATTTAGCGGGAGAAGGTACGAGCAGTACTTC. This sequence encodes CASRFSGRRYEQYF.

The chain combines TRBV11-2 with TRBJ2-3, with TRBD1 as a possible D gene (7 bases). The CDR3 spans 17 residues. Per the germline V gene, CDR1 is SGHAT and CDR2 is FQNNGV. The V gene lost 3 bases and the J gene lost 3 bases, with 19 bases spanning the gap. The CDR3 loop is CASSFIPGGRWTDTQYF. CDR3 sequence (DNA): TGTGCCAGCAGCTTCATTCCAGGGGGGCGCTGGACAGATACGCAGTATTTT. Filled out from reference TRBV11-2 and TRBJ2-3, the complete variable domain reads EAGVAQSPRYKIIEKRQSVAFWCNPISGHATLYWYQQILGQGPKLLIQFQNNGVVDDSQLPKDRFSAERLKGVDSTLKIQPAKLEDSAVYLCASSFIPGGRWTDTQYFGPGTRLTVL.

The CDR3 loop reads CASSPPGLAGGQETQYF. For the CDR3, the DNA is TGTGCCAGCTCACCACCTGGACTAGCGGGGGGGCAAGAGACCCAGTACTTC. The gene calls are TRBV18 and TRBJ2-5, with 15 bases identical to TRBD2. The CDR3 has 17 residues. V was clipped by 0 bases and J by 2 bases; unmatched bases: 1. From germline, CDR1 is KGHSH and CDR2 LQKENI.

The gene calls are TRBV24-1 and TRBJ2-3; D gene unclear. The CDR3 loop spans 16 amino acids. Trimming left V 4 bases short and J 0 bases short, with 13 bases between. Germline-derived CDR1 and CDR2 are KGHDR and SFDVKD. The CDR3 region is CATSDPGRHSTDTQYF. Here the CDR3 DNA reads TGTGCCACCAGTGACCCCGGACGCCATAGCACAGATACGCAGTATTTT.

This clonotype is a singleton in its sample. This rearrangement joins TRBV27 to TRBJ2-5, with TRBD2 matching over 9 bases. The germline V gene encodes CDR1 MNHEY and CDR2 SMNVEV (reference sequence). With V trimmed by 3 bases and J by 11 bases, 10 bases remained unmatched. This CDR3 has 14 amino acids. The CDR3 region has the DNA TGTGCCAGCAGTTTTGTAGCGGGGGACAATGAGCAGTACTTC. As protein: CASSFVAGDNEQYF.

This clonotype was seen a handful of times. The chain joins TRBV25-1 to TRBJ2-7; possibly TRBD1 or TRBD2 for D (5 bases each). The V end lost 0 bases, the J end lost 9 bases, and 9 bases lay between the germline ends. The CDR3 spans 12 residues. The V gene's germline CDR1 is MGHDK and CDR2 SYGVNS. CDR3 sequence reads: CASSEYGTGQYF. Here the CDR3 DNA reads TGTGCCAGCAGTGAATATGGGACGGGGCAGTACTTC.

This clonotype was counted at least ten times. The rearrangement links TRBV11-2 to TRBJ2-3; 7 nucleotides align to TRBD2. Germline loops: CDR1 SGHAT, CDR2 FQNNGV. The CDR3 loop spans 14 amino acids. Trimming took 4 bases from V and 2 from J; bases not matched to a gene: 3. The CDR3 is CASSSRDYTDTQYF. In DNA, the CDR3 is TGTGCCAGCAGCTCCCGGGACTACACAGATACGCAGTATTTT.

This clonotype was picked up a small number of times. The chain combines TRBV28 with TRBJ2-5; a weak D match, TRBD2 (6 bases). The CDR3 is 13 amino acids. Trimming took off 5 bases at V and 5 bases at J, with 12 bases between the two ends. Germline CDR1 is MDHEN and CDR2 is SYDVKM. The CDR3 nucleotides are TGTGCCAGCAGTAAGACTAGTCTGGAGACCCAGTACTTC. Translated, it gives CASSKTSLETQYF.